This paragraph reports one T cell receptor (beta chain). Its antigen is unknown. Memory CD4+ cells were the fraction left after CD45RA+ naive selection. The sample belongs to a study of shared clonotypes between healthy human individuals. Here immunoSEQ multiplex PCR was the method, and the copy in TCRdb shows in-frame clones only, minus some. The sample lists just over 2,000,000 clones; approximately 95% were seen once. CDR1 MGHRA and CDR2 YSYEKL come from the germline V gene. Trimming left V 4 bases short and J 5 bases short, with 17 bases between. The CDR3 runs 16 residues. Study results and limitations: With several donors compared, approximately 5.5% of naive CD4 clonotypes were shared. Generally, naive subsets (rather than memory subsets) showed larger estimated richness.

Specimen: naive CD4+ T cells sorted from blood. The subset: CD45RA+ positively selected. The chain combines TRBV4-1 with TRBJ2-2, with D perhaps matching TRBD1 (6 bases). The clonotype comes from a man between 18 and 35 years old in good health. The CDR3 here is CASSPGPLRGTGELFF. The CDR3 coding sequence is TGCGCCAGCAGCCCGGGTCCCTTGAGGGGGACCGGGGAGCTGTTTTTT.